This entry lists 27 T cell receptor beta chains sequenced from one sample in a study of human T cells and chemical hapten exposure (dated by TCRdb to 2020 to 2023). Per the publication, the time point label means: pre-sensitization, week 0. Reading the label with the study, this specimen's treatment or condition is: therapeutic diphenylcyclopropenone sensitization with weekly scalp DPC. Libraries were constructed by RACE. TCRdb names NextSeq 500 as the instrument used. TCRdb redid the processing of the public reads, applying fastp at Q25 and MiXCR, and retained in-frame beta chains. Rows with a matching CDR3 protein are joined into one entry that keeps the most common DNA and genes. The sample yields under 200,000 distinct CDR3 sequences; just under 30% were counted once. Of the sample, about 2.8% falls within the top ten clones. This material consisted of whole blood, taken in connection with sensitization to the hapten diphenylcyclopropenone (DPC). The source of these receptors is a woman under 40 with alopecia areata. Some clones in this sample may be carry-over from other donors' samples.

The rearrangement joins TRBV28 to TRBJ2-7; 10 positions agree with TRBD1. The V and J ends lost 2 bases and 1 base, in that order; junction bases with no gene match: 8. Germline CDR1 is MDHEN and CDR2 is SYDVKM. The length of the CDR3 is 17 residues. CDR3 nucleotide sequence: TGTGCCAGCAGTTTAGACCTAGGGACAGGGGCTTCCTACGAGCAGTACTTC. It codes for CASSLDLGTGASYEQYF.

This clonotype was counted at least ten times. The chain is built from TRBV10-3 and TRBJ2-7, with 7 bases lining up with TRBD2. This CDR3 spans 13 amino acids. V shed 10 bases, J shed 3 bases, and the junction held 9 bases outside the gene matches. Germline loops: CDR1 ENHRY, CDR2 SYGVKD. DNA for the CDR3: TGTGCCACCTTCCGGGGGGTGGGCTACGAGCAGTACTTC. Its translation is CATFRGVGYEQYF.

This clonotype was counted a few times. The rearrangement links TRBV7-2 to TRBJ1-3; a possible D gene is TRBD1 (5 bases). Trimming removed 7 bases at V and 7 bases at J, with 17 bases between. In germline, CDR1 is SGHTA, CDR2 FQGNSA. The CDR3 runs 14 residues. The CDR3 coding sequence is TGTGCCAGCAAAGGCGGCAGGGACCTGAACACCATATATTTT. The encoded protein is CASKGGRDLNTIYF.

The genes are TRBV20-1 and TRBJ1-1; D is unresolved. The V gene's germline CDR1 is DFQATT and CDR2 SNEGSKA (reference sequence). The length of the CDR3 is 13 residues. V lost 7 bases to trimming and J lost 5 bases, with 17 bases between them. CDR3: CSGRGQAGTEAFF. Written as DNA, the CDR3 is TGCAGTGGCCGGGGTCAGGCGGGAACTGAAGCTTTCTTT.

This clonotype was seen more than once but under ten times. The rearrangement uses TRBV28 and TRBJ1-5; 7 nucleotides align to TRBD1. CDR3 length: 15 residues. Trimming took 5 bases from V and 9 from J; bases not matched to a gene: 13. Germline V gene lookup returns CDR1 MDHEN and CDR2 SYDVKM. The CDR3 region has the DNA TGTGCCAGCAGTCTCCCCCCGACAGGGCGAGCGCCCCAGCATTTT. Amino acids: CASSLPPTGRAPQHF.

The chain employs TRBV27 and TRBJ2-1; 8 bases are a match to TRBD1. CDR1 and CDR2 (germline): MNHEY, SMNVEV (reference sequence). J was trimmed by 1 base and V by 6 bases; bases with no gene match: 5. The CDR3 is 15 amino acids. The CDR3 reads CASRPGGLSYNEQFF. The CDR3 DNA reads TGTGCCAGCAGGCCAGGGGGCCTATCCTACAATGAGCAGTTCTTC.

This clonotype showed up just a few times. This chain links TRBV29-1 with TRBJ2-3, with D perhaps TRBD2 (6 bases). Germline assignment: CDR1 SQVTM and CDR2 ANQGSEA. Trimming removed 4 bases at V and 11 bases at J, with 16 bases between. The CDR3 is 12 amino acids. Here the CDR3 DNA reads TGCAGCGTTGCGTACGGTGGGACTGAGCAGTATTTT. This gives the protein CSVAYGGTEQYF.

CDR3 nucleotides: TGTGCCAGCAGCCAGGGTTTAAGCAATCAGCCCCAGCATTTT. This translates into CASSQGLSNQPQHF. This rearrangement joins TRBV3-1 to TRBJ1-5; D is ambiguous. There are 14 residues in the CDR3. Germline V gives CDR1 LGHDT, CDR2 YNNKEL (reference sequence). Trimming removed 3 bases at V and 1 base at J, with 7 bases between.

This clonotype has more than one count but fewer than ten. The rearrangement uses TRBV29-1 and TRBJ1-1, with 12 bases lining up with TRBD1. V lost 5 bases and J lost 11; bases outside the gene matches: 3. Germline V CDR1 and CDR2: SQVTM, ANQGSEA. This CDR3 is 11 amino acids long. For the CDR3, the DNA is TGCAGCGTTACGGGACAGGGGGCCGCTTTCTTT. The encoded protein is CSVTGQGAAFF. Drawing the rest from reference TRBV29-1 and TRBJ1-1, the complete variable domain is SAVISQKPSRDICQRGTSLTIQCQVDSQVTMMFWYRQQPGQSLTLIATANQGSEATYESGFVIDKFPISRPNLTFSTLTVSNMSPEDSSIYLCSVTGQGAAFFGQGTRLTVV.

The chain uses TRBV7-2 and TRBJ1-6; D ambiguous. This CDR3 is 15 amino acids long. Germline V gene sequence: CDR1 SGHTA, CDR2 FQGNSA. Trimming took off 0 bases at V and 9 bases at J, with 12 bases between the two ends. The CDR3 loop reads CASSLAAAGGSPLHF. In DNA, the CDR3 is TGTGCCAGCAGCTTAGCCGCCGCGGGCGGTTCACCCCTCCACTTT.

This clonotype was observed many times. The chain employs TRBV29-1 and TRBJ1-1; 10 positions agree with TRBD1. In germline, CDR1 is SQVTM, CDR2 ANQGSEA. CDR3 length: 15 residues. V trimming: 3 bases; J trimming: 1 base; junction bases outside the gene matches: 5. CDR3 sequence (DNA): TGCAGCGTTGACAGGACAGGGGGATGGAACACTGAAGCTTTCTTT. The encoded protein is CSVDRTGGWNTEAFF.

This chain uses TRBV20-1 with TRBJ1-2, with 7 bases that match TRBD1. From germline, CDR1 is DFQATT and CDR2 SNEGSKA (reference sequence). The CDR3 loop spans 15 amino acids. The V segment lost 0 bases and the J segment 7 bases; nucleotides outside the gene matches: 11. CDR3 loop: CSARDQAGGTGGYTF. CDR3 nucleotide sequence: TGCAGTGCTAGAGATCAGGCAGGGGGAACGGGTGGCTACACCTTC.

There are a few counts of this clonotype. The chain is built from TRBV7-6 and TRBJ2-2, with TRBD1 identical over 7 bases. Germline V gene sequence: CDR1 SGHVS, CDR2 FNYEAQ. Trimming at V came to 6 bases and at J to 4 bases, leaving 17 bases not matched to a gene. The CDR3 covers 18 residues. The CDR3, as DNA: TGTGCCAGCAGTCAAGACGCTTACAGGGGCGGCGGCACCGGGGAGCTGTTTTTT. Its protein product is CASSQDAYRGGGTGELFF. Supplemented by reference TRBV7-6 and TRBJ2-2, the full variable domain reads GAGVSQSPRYKVTKRGQDVALRCDPISGHVSLYWYRQALGQGPEFLTYFNYEAQQDKSGLPNDRFSAERPEGSISTLTIQRTEQRDSAMYRCASSQDAYRGGGTGELFFGEGSRLTVL.

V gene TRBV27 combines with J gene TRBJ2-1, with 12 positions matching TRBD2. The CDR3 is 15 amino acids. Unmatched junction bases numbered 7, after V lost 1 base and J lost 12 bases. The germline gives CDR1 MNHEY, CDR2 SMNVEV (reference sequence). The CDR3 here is CASSLLASGRAGQFF. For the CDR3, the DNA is TGTGCCAGCAGTTTATTAGCTAGCGGGAGGGCGGGGCAGTTCTTC.

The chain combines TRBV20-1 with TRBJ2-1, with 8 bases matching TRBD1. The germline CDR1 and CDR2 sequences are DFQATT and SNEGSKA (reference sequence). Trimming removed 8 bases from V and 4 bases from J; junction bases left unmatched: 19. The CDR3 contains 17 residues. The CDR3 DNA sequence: TGCAGTTATTCGGGCAGGGGGCAATTCCCCCCGTACAATGAGCAGTTCTTC. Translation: CSYSGRGQFPPYNEQFF.

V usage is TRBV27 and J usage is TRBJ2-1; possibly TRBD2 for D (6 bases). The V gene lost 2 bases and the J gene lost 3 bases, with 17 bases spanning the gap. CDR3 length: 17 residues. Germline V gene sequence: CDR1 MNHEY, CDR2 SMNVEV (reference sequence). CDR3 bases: TGTGCCAGCAGTTTAAGGGTCGGTGGCGGGGTCTACAATGAGCAGTTCTTC. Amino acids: CASSLRVGGGVYNEQFF.

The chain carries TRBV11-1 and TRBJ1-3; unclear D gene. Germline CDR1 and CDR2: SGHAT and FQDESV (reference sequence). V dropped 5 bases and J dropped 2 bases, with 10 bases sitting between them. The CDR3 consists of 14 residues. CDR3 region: CASSNQQTGNTIYF. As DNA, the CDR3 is TGTGCCAGCAGCAATCAACAGACTGGAAACACCATATATTTT.

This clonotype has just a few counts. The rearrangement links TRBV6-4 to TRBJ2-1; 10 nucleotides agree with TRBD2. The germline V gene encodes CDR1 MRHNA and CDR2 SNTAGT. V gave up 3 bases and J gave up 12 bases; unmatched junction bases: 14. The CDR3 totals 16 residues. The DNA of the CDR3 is TGTGCCAGCAGTGAAGGGGGAGCTAGCGGGAGATTCGGGCAGTTCTTC. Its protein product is CASSEGGASGRFGQFF.

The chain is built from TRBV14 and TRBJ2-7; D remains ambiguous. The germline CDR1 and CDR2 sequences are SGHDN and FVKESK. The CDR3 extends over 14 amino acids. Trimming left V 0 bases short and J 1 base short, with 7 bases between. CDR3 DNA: TGTGCCAGCAGCCAAGAACTTATGTCCTACGAGCAGTACTTC. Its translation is CASSQELMSYEQYF.

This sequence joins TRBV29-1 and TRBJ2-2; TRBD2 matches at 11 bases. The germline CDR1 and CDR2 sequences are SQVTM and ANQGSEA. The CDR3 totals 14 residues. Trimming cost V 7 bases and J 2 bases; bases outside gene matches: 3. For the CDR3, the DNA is TGCAGCGGGAGACTAGCGGGAAACACCGGGGAGCTGTTTTTT. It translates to CSGRLAGNTGELFF.

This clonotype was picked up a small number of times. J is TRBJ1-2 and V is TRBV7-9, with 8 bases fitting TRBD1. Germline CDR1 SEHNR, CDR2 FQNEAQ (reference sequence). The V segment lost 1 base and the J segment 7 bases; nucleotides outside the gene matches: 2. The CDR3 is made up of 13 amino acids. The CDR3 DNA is TGTGCCAGCAGCTTAGAGGACAGGGCTGGCTACACCTTC. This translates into CASSLEDRAGYTF.

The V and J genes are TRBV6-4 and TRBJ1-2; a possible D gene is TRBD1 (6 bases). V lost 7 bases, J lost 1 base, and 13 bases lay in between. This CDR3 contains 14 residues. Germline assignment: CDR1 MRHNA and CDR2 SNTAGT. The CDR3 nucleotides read TGTGCCAGCATCTGGACAGTCGTTAACTATGGCTACACCTTC. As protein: CASIWTVVNYGYTF.

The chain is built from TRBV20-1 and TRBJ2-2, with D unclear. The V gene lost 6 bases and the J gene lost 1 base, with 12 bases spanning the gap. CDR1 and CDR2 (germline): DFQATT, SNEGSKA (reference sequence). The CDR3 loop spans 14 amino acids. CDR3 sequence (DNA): TGCAGTGCGGCCGTAGGTTTGAACACCGGGGAGCTGTTTTTT. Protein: CSAAVGLNTGELFF.

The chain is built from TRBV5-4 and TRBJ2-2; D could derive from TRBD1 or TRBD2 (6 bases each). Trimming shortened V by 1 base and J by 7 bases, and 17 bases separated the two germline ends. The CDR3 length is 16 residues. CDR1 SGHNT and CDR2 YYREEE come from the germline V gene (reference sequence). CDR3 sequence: CASSLFATGANGELFF. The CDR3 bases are TGTGCCAGCAGCTTGTTCGCAACGGGGGCAAACGGGGAGCTGTTTTTT.

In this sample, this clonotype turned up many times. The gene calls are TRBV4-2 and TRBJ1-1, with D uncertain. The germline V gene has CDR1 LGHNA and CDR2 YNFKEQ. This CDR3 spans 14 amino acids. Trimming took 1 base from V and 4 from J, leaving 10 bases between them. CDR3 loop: CASSQGAPPTEAFF. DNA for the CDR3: TGTGCCAGCAGCCAAGGGGCTCCCCCCACTGAAGCTTTCTTT.

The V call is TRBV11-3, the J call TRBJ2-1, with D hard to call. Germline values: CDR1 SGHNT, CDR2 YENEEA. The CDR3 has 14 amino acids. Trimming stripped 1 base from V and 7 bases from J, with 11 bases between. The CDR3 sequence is CASSLAPKGNEQFF. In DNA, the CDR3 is TGTGCCAGCAGCTTAGCCCCGAAAGGTAATGAGCAGTTCTTC.

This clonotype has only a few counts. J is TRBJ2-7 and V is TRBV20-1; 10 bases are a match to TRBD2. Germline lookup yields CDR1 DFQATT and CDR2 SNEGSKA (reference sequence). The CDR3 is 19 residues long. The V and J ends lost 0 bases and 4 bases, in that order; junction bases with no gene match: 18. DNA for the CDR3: TGCAGTGCTAGAGATGGGTGGGGGAGGGCTAGCGGGAGTTTGTACGAGCAGTACTTC. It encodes CSARDGWGRASGSLYEQYF.